This T cell receptor beta chain was sequenced in a study of T cell repertoires in cytomegalovirus infection. Study context: Carrying CMV and the relevant HLA type showed in public TCR beta signatures.

Findings of the study overall: In two of eight donors, the top clonotype was HLA-C-restricted CMV-specific.

V was pared by 10 bases and J by 1 base, with 16 bases between. From germline, CDR1 is SNHLY and CDR2 FYNNEI. This CDR3 has 14 amino acids. This clonotype turned up a few times. Its target is unknown. TCRdb independently ran MiXCR on the reads; one entry per CDR3 protein. The table shows about 920,000 distinct CDR3 sequences, with about a third occurring only once. This clonotype was sampled from a human donor in good health (CMV status not recorded). Some clones in this sample may be carry-over from other donors' samples. This chain connects TRBV2 to TRBJ1-2; D unresolved. Sequenced material: cultured CD8+ T cells from PBMCs, taken from culture after CMV antigen stimulation. CDR3 residues: CAIHQGQINYGYTF. The CDR3 nucleotides read TGTGCCATACACCAAGGTCAGATTAACTATGGCTACACCTTC.